This TCR beta chain was recorded in a study of blood T cell repertoires in COVID-19. On the study more broadly: Nucleic acid was either cDNA or gDNA, and it came from T cells, B-cell-depleted T cells, or PBMCs.

Assay used: immunoSEQ multiplex PCR; TCRdb lists only in-frame clones, some missing. Seen here are about 160,000 clones, 82% observed once, and the top ten hold over 9.5%. Germline values: CDR1 MDHEN, CDR2 SYDVKM. The CDR3 spans 16 residues. V dropped 4 bases and J dropped 3; count of bases not matched to a gene: 8. The sample was peripheral blood. This clonotype was obtained from a woman at least 80 years old with active or convalescent COVID-19. This sequence joins TRBV28 and TRBJ1-4; the match to TRBD1 covers 7 bases. The CDR3 loop is CASSSRQGIANEKLFF. As DNA, the CDR3 is TGTGCCAGCAGTTCAAGACAGGGAATAGCTAATGAAAAACTGTTTTTT.